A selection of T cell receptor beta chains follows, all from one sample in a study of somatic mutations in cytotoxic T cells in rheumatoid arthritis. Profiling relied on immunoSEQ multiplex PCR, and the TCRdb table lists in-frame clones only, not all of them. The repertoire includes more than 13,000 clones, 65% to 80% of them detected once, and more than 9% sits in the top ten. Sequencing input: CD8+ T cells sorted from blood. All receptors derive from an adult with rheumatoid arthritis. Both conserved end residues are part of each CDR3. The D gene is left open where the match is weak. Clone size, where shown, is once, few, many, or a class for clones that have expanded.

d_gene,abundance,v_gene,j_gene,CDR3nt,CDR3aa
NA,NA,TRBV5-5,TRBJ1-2,TGTGCCAGCAGCTTGGGGACAGCTCCTCAGGGCTATGGCTACACCTTC,CASSLGTAPQGYGYTF
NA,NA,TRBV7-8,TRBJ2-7,TGTGCCAGCAGCCCAGGGATGCCTCCAGACTACGAGCAGTACTTC,CASSPGMPPDYEQYF
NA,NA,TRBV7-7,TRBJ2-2,TGTGCCAGCAGCTTAGAGAACCTCGGAACCGGGGAGCTGTTTTTT,CASSLENLGTGELFF
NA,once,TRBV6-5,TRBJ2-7,TGTGCCAGCAGTCCTGGGTCCCAAAGCGAGCAGTACTTC,CASSPGSQSEQYF
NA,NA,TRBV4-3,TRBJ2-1,TGCGCCAGCAGCCAAGATTGGAGGGACGCGGGTGAGCAGTTCTTC,CASSQDWRDAGEQFF
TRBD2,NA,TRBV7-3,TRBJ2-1,TGTGCCAGCTCTAGCGGGGGGGCCCACAATGAGCAGTTCTTC,CASSSGGAHNEQFF
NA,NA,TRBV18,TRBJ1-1,TGTGCCAGCTCACCACCAGGTCCCCGCGACACTGAAGCTTTCTTT,CASSPPGPRDTEAFF
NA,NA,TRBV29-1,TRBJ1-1,TGCAGCGTTGATGCGGGGACTGAAGCTTTCTTT,CSVDAGTEAFF
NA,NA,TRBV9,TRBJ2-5,TGTGCCAGCAGCGGAAACGAAGAGACCCAGTACTTC,CASSGNEETQYF
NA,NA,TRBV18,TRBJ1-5,TGTGCCAGCTCAGTTGTGGGCTACTATCAGCCCCAGCATTTT,CASSVVGYYQPQHF
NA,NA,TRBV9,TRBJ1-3,TGTGCCAGCAGCGCAGGAGTCCGAAACACCATATATTTT,CASSAGVRNTIYF
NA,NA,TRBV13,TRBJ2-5,TGTGCCAGCAGCTTAGTGGCTACGGGGACCCAGTACTTC,CASSLVATGTQYF
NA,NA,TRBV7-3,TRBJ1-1,TGTGCCAGCAGCCTCAGAGGGGACACTGAAGCTTTCTTT,CASSLRGDTEAFF
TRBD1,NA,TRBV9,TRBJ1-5,TGTGCCAGCAGTCAATTCGGGACAGATAATCAGCCCCAGCATTTT,CASSQFGTDNQPQHF
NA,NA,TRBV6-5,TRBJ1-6,TGTGCCAGCAGCTACGAGGGGACCCTCCACTTT,CASSYEGTLHF
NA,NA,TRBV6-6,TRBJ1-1,TGTGCCAGCAGATCCCCCCTCGGGCCGGCTGACTCTGAAGCTTTCTTT,CASRSPLGPADSEAFF
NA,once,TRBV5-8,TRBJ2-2,TGTGCCAGCAGCTTGGCCCTTTCCGGGGAGCTGTTTTTT,CASSLALSGELFF
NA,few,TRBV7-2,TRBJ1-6,TGTGCCAGCAGCTTATCAGTAACCGACAATTCACCCCTCCACTTT,CASSLSVTDNSPLHF
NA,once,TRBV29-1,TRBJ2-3,TGCAGCGTAGGCGGGGACGGAACGGGGACAGATACGCAGTATTTT,CSVGGDGTGTDTQYF
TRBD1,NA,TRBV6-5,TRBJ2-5,TGTGCCAGCAGTCCTGGGACAGGGAGCGTAGAGACCCAGTACTTC,CASSPGTGSVETQYF
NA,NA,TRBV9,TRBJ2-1,TGTGCCAGCAGCGTAGACGATGTGGCAGGGATTGAGCAGTTCTTC,CASSVDDVAGIEQFF